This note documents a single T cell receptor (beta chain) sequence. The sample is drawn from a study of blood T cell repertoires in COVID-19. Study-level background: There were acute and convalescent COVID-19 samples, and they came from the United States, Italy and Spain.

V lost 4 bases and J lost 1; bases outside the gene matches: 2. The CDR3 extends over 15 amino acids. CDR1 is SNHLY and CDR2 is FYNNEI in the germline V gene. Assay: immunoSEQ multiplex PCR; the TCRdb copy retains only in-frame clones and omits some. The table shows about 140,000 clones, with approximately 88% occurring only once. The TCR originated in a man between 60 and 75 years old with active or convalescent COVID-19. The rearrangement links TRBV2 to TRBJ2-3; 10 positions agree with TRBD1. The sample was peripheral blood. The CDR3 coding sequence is TGTGCCAGCAGTGTTGGGACAGGGGGCACAGATACGCAGTATTTT. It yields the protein CASSVGTGGTDTQYF.